The 24 T cell receptor beta chains below all came from one sample that was sequenced in a study of CD8 T cells in ankylosing spondylitis. Via MiXCR, TCRdb re-called the 5' RACE reads, giving one row per CDR3 protein. The repertoire has under 300,000 distinct CDR3 sequences, about 10% of them found once; the top ten carry under 8%. Sequencing used blood, either unsorted or a sorted T cell fraction (not recorded which). Receptors were obtained from a male donor with ankylosing spondylitis or in good health (not recorded which).

This clonotype was recorded many times. The chain couples TRBV6-4 to TRBJ2-1; 15 bases are a match to TRBD2. V lost 2 bases to trimming and J lost 7 bases; unmatched junction nucleotides: 0. This CDR3 spans 15 amino acids. CDR1 and CDR2 from the germline V gene are MRHNA and SNTAGT. The DNA for the CDR3 is TGTGCCAGCAGTGACGGGACTAGCGGGGGGAATGAGCAGTTCTTC. This gives the protein CASSDGTSGGNEQFF.

This clonotype was seen ten or more times. The CDR3 loop reads CASSFGTGNGYTF. The CDR3, as DNA: TGCGCCAGCAGCTTCGGGACAGGGAACGGCTACACCTTC. The chain has TRBV5-1 and TRBJ1-2, with 9 bases aligning to TRBD1. The CDR3 consists of 13 residues. With 2 bases clipped from V and 8 bases from J, the junction kept 4 bases outside the gene matches. Looked up from germline, CDR1 is SGHRS and CDR2 is YFSETQ.

This clonotype was observed many times. V gene TRBV12-3 or TRBV12-4 combines with J gene TRBJ2-3, with TRBD2 identical over 7 bases. Unmatched junction bases numbered 6, after V lost 3 bases and J lost 6 bases. The CDR3 consists of 14 residues. CDR3 region: CASSFPQGGDTQYF. Here the CDR3 DNA reads TGTGCCAGCAGTTTCCCCCAGGGAGGGGATACGCAGTATTTT.

V gene TRBV7-9 combines with J gene TRBJ2-1; D perhaps matches TRBD1 (5 bases). The CDR3 runs 14 residues. Trimming stripped 5 bases from V and 5 bases from J, with 13 bases between. Germline V gene sequence: CDR1 SEHNR, CDR2 FQNEAQ (reference sequence). CDR3 loop: CASSGWGGNNEQFF. For the CDR3, the DNA is TGTGCCAGCAGCGGGTGGGGCGGAAACAATGAGCAGTTCTTC.

The table lists this clonotype with many counts. J is TRBJ2-1 and V is TRBV7-9; 12 bases are a match to TRBD2. V lost 0 bases and J lost 9; bases outside the gene matches: 6. The CDR3 is made up of 16 amino acids. Looked up from germline, CDR1 is SEHNR and CDR2 is FQNEAQ (reference sequence). This chain's CDR3 is CASSLAQLAGGGEQFF. As DNA, the CDR3 is TGTGCCAGCAGCTTAGCGCAACTAGCGGGAGGTGGTGAGCAGTTCTTC. The whole variable domain, remainder taken from reference TRBV7-9 and TRBJ2-1, is DTGVSQNPRHKITKRGQNVTFRCDPISEHNRLYWYRQTLGQGPEFLTYFQNEAQLEKSRLLSDRFSAERPKGSFSTLEIQRTEQGDSAMYLCASSLAQLAGGGEQFFGPGTRLTVL.

This clonotype showed up just a few times. The chain is built from TRBV18 and TRBJ2-3; TRBD2 agrees at 9 bases. Germline V gene sequence: CDR1 KGHSH, CDR2 LQKENI. Losses at the gene ends were 2 bases for V and 2 bases for J; bases not matched to a gene: 14. The length of the CDR3 is 19 residues. The CDR3, as DNA: TGTGCCAGCTCACCAACCGCTACTAGCGGGCTAACCTTCACAGATACGCAGTATTTT. This codes for CASSPTATSGLTFTDTQYF.

This clonotype was detected ten times or more. The chain joins TRBV12-3 or TRBV12-4 to TRBJ1-1, with D unresolved. Trimming took off 11 bases at V and 5 bases at J, with 12 bases between the two ends. The CDR3 loop spans 11 amino acids. DNA for the CDR3: TGTGCCTTGAGGATCGGGACTGAAGCTTTCTTT. Its translation: CALRIGTEAFF.

This rearrangement joins TRBV20-1 to TRBJ2-1; possibly TRBD2 for D (6 bases). CDR1 and CDR2 from the germline V gene are DFQATT and SNEGSKA (reference sequence). This CDR3 has 12 residues. Between the trimmed V and J ends, which lost 3 bases and 4 bases, there was a span of 7 bases. CDR3 DNA sequence: TGCAGTGCTAGTCGGGGGTACAATGAGCAGTTCTTC. The encoded protein is CSASRGYNEQFF.

The V gene is TRBV2, the J gene TRBJ2-5; a possible D gene is TRBD2 (5 bases). Per the germline V gene, CDR1 is SNHLY and CDR2 is FYNNEI. This CDR3 spans 13 amino acids. V was shortened by 4 bases and J by 5 bases, with 11 bases between the two germline ends. This CDR3 is CASSVPPGETQYF. CDR3 DNA: TGTGCCAGCAGTGTTCCTCCGGGGGAGACCCAGTACTTC.

The chain is built from TRBV7-9 and TRBJ2-5; D is possibly TRBD2 (6 bases). The CDR3 contains 14 residues. The ends were cut back, 4 bases at V and 5 bases at J, with 14 bases in the middle. Looked up from germline, CDR1 is SEHNR and CDR2 is FQNEAQ (reference sequence). The CDR3 nucleotides read TGTGCCAGCAGCTCCCGCGTCGGGGGTGAGACCCAGTACTTC. Amino acid sequence: CASSSRVGGETQYF.

This clonotype was counted ten times or more. V is TRBV7-7 and J is TRBJ2-3; 7 positions agree with TRBD1. The trim removed 11 bases at V and 1 base at J, leaving 9 bases unmatched. Germline-derived CDR1 and CDR2 are SSHAT and FNYEAQ (reference sequence). The CDR3 length is 14 residues. The CDR3 spells CASSEGTGTDTQYF. The CDR3 nucleotides are TGTGCCTCCAGTGAAGGGACAGGCACAGATACGCAGTATTTT.

A few counts support this clonotype. This chain joins TRBV10-1 and TRBJ2-2, with D maybe TRBD2 (5 bases). Trimming stripped 3 bases from V and 2 bases from J, with 10 bases between. This CDR3 region has 15 residues. Germline V gene lookup returns CDR1 WNHNN and CDR2 SYGVQD (reference sequence). The CDR3 DNA sequence: TGCGCCAGCAGTGATAGCGCGGTCAACACCGGGGAGCTGTTTTTT. Amino acid sequence: CASSDSAVNTGELFF.

This clonotype was counted ten times or more. This chain links TRBV10-1 with TRBJ1-1; no firm D call. The V and J ends lost 5 bases and 5 bases respectively, with 15 bases between them. The CDR3 is 14 amino acids. Germline assignment: CDR1 WNHNN and CDR2 SYGVQD (reference sequence). CDR3 loop: CASSPSLSRTEAFF. The CDR3 coding sequence is TGCGCCAGCAGTCCGTCCTTAAGCAGAACTGAAGCTTTCTTT.

V gene TRBV29-1 combines with J gene TRBJ2-3, with 9 bases matching TRBD2. The CDR3 runs to 15 residues. Per the germline V gene, CDR1 is SQVTM and CDR2 is ANQGSEA. J lost 5 bases, V lost 4 bases, and 10 bases had no gene match. The CDR3 DNA follows: TGCAGCGTTGGTCGGGCGGGAGGGCCTGAAGATACGCAGTATTTT. Its protein product is CSVGRAGGPEDTQYF.

There are many counts of this clonotype. V is TRBV5-1 and J is TRBJ2-5, with no clear D. This CDR3 has 13 amino acids. CDR1 and CDR2 (germline): SGHRS, YFSETQ. Trimming stripped 1 base from V and 2 bases from J, with 6 bases between. The CDR3 reads CASSLLGQETQYF. In nucleotides, the CDR3 is TGCGCCAGCAGCTTGCTGGGGCAAGAGACCCAGTACTTC.

This clonotype occurred a few times. Just one base apart from a much larger clone, this may be a read error. This chain joins TRBV5-1 and TRBJ2-7; the D gene is possibly TRBD2 (6 bases). This CDR3 contains 15 residues. CDR1 and CDR2 (germline): SGHRS, YFSETQ. Trimming cost V 1 base and J 6 bases, with 17 bases left between them. CDR3 DNA: TGCGCCAGCAGCTTGACGGGACTGGGCCTAGGCGAGCAGTACTTC. This translates into CASSLTGLGLGEQYF.

Only a few counts were recorded for this clonotype. The chain employs TRBV20-1 and TRBJ2-7, with a possible D match to TRBD2 (5 bases). Trimming removed 4 bases at V and 9 bases at J, with 19 bases between. There are 13 residues in the CDR3. Germline V gene data show CDR1 as DFQATT and CDR2 as SNEGSKA (reference sequence). The CDR3 loop reads CSAKIPLGEGQYF. CDR3 coding DNA: TGCAGTGCTAAAATTCCACTAGGAGAAGGGCAGTACTTC.

A word on this clonotype: This may be a read error: a much more frequent sequence differs by one nucleotide. The V gene is TRBV5-6, the J gene TRBJ2-5, with unresolved D. Per germline, CDR1 SGHDT and CDR2 YYEEEE. The CDR3 runs 13 residues. For the CDR3, the DNA is TGTGCCAGTAACCGTAGGGCCCAGGAGATCCAGTACTTC. Translation gives CASNRRAQEIQYF.

J is TRBJ2-5 and V is TRBV3-1; unclear D gene. This CDR3 contains 15 residues. Trimming took off 0 bases at V and 4 bases at J, with 12 bases between the two ends. Germline V gives CDR1 LGHDT, CDR2 YNNKEL (reference sequence). The DNA of the CDR3 is TGTGCCAGCAGCCAAGACTGGCCACTCGGAGAGACCCAGTACTTC. Encoded protein: CASSQDWPLGETQYF.

This chain connects TRBV5-6 to TRBJ2-2; D might be TRBD2 (5 bases). Trimming removed 7 bases at V and 5 bases at J, with 24 bases between. Germline values: CDR1 SGHDT, CDR2 YYEEEE. CDR3 size: 17 residues. CDR3 in amino acids: CASRWGLAEQRTGELFF. Written as DNA, the CDR3 is TGTGCCAGCCGGTGGGGTCTAGCCGAACAGAGGACCGGGGAGCTGTTTTTT.

This clonotype was seen a handful of times. J is TRBJ2-5 and V is TRBV20-1; tentatively, D is TRBD2 (6 bases). Germline lookup yields CDR1 DFQATT and CDR2 SNEGSKA (reference sequence). The CDR3 runs to 16 residues. Trimming removed 7 bases at V and 1 base at J, with 22 bases between. The CDR3, as DNA: TGCAGTGTCGCGAGTCTTAGCGGAGTTCCCCAAGAGACCCAGTACTTC. Translated, it gives CSVASLSGVPQETQYF.

The gene calls are TRBV7-2 and TRBJ2-3; D is unresolved. In germline, CDR1 is SGHTA, CDR2 FQGNSA. V lost 5 bases, J lost 6 bases, and 15 bases lay in between. This CDR3 region has 14 residues. The CDR3 loop reads CASSTWTLGDTQYF. The CDR3 DNA reads as TGTGCCAGCAGCACCTGGACCCTAGGGGATACGCAGTATTTT.

The rearrangement joins TRBV5-1 to TRBJ2-1, with D possibly matching TRBD2 (5 bases). V was clipped by 0 bases and J by 6 bases, with 10 bases between them. Germline loops: CDR1 SGHRS, CDR2 YFSETQ. The CDR3 is 14 amino acids. Written as DNA, the CDR3 is TGCGCCAGCAGCTTGGGGTGGGAGATCAATGAGCAGTTCTTC. It codes for CASSLGWEINEQFF.

This clonotype was observed a few times. The chain employs TRBV2 and TRBJ2-2; D might be TRBD1 (6 bases). V lost 6 bases to trimming and J lost 0 bases, with 11 bases between them. Germline V gives CDR1 SNHLY, CDR2 FYNNEI. The CDR3 sequence is 15 residues long. CDR3 region: CASRVNRANTGELFF. The CDR3 nucleotides read TGTGCCAGCAGAGTCAACAGGGCGAACACCGGGGAGCTGTTTTTT. The full variable domain, with the rest looked up from reference TRBV2 and TRBJ2-2, is EPEVTQTPSHQVTQMGQEVILRCVPISNHLYFYWYRQILGQKVEFLVSFYNNEISEKSEIFDDQFSVERPDGSNFTLKIRSTKLEDSAMYFCASRVNRANTGELFFGEGSRLTVL.